Reported below is one T cell receptor beta chain. Its antigen is undetermined. These data come from a study of vaccination effects on CD4 cells after COVID-19. Across the whole study: The median interval between the second dose and post-vaccine sampling was 72 days.

Trimming removed 2 bases from V and 10 bases from J, with 10 bases in between. Per germline, CDR1 SGHRS and CDR2 YFSETQ. The CDR3 is made up of 12 amino acids. Having been cultured for less than 12 days, the cells underwent CD4+ T cell isolation. By PCR, the person was confirmed to have had SARS-CoV-2 infection between March and December 2020. Two doses of BNT162b2 or mRNA-1273 vaccine were administered to participants. A half-volume exchange with IL-2 medium occurred on days 3 and 7. Clones were read by immunoSEQ multiplex PCR, and TCRdb kept only the in-frame ones, dropping some. This table has tens of thousands of clones, around 80% appearing once.

The J gene is TRBJ2-1, the V gene TRBV5-1; possible D gene TRBD1, 5 bases. The sequence derives from a human donor who had a prior SARS-CoV-2 infection. Sample: CD4+ T cells from PBMCs cultured without peptide, taken after COVID-19 vaccination. The CDR3 DNA follows: TGCGCCAGCAGCTTAAGCCAGGGAGAGCAGTTCTTC. This encodes CASSLSQGEQFF.